This T cell receptor beta chain was retrieved from a study of blood T cell repertoires in COVID-19. Germline loops: CDR1 MDHEN, CDR2 SYDVKM. The CDR3 runs to 13 residues. Trimming cost V 11 bases and J 5 bases; bases outside gene matches: 7. Original methodology: The assay estimated nucleated cells by amplifying reference gene primers. Method: immunoSEQ multiplex PCR; TCRdb's copy keeps in-frame clones and lacks some. V, J and clone size are those of that table, while D and trimming were read from the DNA. Here the sample spans some 370,000 clones, roughly nine tenths being singletons. The clonotype comes from a man aged 40-50 years with acute or convalescent COVID-19. The chain couples TRBV28 to TRBJ2-7, with 12 bases fitting TRBD1. The sample taken for sequencing was peripheral blood. CDR3 residues: CAYYRDRGHEQYF. The CDR3 coding sequence is TGTGCCTACTACCGGGACAGGGGGCACGAGCAGTACTTC.